These T cell receptor beta chains were read from a single sample in a study of preoperative IRX-2 immunotherapy in early breast cancer. Sequencing used immunoSEQ multiplex PCR; TCRdb keeps in-frame clones, though not all of them. The sample records some 29,000 clones, almost 90% being singletons. Sample collection was performed from a patient treated with IRX-2 immunotherapy. Receptor source: a human donor with breast cancer. Both conserved end residues are part of each CDR3. The order of the fields is CDR3 protein, CDR3 DNA, D gene, V gene, clone size, J gene. D genes are given only for firm matches. Clone size is stated in some rows and not others, as once, few, many or a class when expanded.

CASSPTGPLEETQYF	TGTGCCAGCAGTCCAACGGGACCGTTGGAGGAGACCCAGTACTTC	NA	TRBV28	NA	TRBJ2-5
CASSPPVAGAYEQYF	TGTGCCAGCAGTCCCCCAGTGGCGGGAGCCTACGAGCAGTACTTC	TRBD2	TRBV28	NA	TRBJ2-7
CASSRTDRLKAFF	TGTGCCAGCAGCCGAACGGACAGGTTAAAGGCTTTCTTT	TRBD1	TRBV28	NA	TRBJ1-1
CASRARTGYEQYF	TGTGCCAGCAGAGCCCGGACAGGCTACGAGCAGTACTTC	TRBD1	TRBV2	NA	TRBJ2-7
CASSWGLAGYNEQFF	TGTGCCAGCAGCTGGGGACTAGCGGGCTACAATGAGCAGTTCTTC	TRBD2	TRBV7-6	NA	TRBJ2-1
CASSQSLGSDNYGYTF	TGTGCCAGCAGCCAATCCTTGGGTTCGGACAACTATGGCTACACCTTC	NA	TRBV4-2	NA	TRBJ1-2
CATSLETPGLASQETQYF	TGTGCCACCAGCCTTGAAACACCGGGACTAGCATCTCAAGAGACCCAGTACTTC	TRBD2	TRBV15	NA	TRBJ2-5
CASSLRGTGELFF	TGCGCCAGCAGCCTCAGGGGTACTGGGGAGCTGTTTTTT	NA	TRBV7-8	NA	TRBJ2-2
CASSDNRARAAQYF	TGTGCCAGCAGCGACAACAGGGCTAGGGCGGCCCAGTACTTC	NA	TRBV7-9	NA	TRBJ2-5
CASSESGTVQETQYF	TGTGCCAGCAGTGAATCAGGGACAGTCCAAGAGACCCAGTACTTC	TRBD1	TRBV6-1	NA	TRBJ2-5
CASSQDWFYGYTF	TGCGCCAGCAGCCAAGACTGGTTCTATGGCTACACCTTC	NA	TRBV4-3	NA	TRBJ1-2
CASSPNMRGLNNEQFF	TGCGCCAGCTCCCCAAATATGAGGGGGCTCAACAATGAGCAGTTCTTC	TRBD1	TRBV10-2	NA	TRBJ2-1
CASSSTEGAEKLFF	TGTGCCAGCAGTTCCACCGAAGGAGCTGAAAAACTGTTTTTT	NA	TRBV25-1	NA	TRBJ1-4
CASTTGVNEQFF	TGTGCCAGCACCACAGGGGTCAATGAGCAGTTCTTC	TRBD1	TRBV25-1	NA	TRBJ2-1
CASSIQGWGTDTQYF	TGTGCCAGCAGCATACAGGGCTGGGGCACAGATACGCAGTATTTT	NA	TRBV9	NA	TRBJ2-3
CASSLAGYPYEQYF	TGTGCCAGCAGTTTAGCGGGGTATCCTTACGAGCAGTACTTC	NA	TRBV27	NA	TRBJ2-7
CASSAWVKTNYGYTF	TGTGCCAGCAGTGCCTGGGTGAAAACTAACTATGGCTACACCTTC	NA	TRBV2	few	TRBJ1-2
CASSFFGNQPQHF	TGTGCCAGCAGCTTTTTTGGCAATCAGCCCCAGCATTTT	NA	TRBV5-6	NA	TRBJ1-5
CASANLATSTDTQYF	TGTGCCAGCGCAAATCTAGCCACAAGCACAGATACGCAGTATTTT	NA	TRBV27	NA	TRBJ2-3
CASILRDPNPEQYF	TGTGCCAGCATCTTGAGGGATCCTAACCCCGAGCAGTACTTC	NA	TRBV2	NA	TRBJ2-7
CASSRTGPAGSSYEQYF	TGCGCCAGCAGCCGGACTGGGCCAGCGGGGTCCTCCTACGAGCAGTACTTC	TRBD2	TRBV4-3	NA	TRBJ2-7
CASGLPPGGTEAFF	TGTGCTAGTGGTTTGCCCCCGGGGGGCACTGAAGCTTTCTTT	NA	TRBV12-5	NA	TRBJ1-1
CASSRDQGRQPQHF	TGTGCCAGCAGCAGAGACCAGGGTCGGCAGCCCCAGCATTTT	NA	TRBV7-9	NA	TRBJ1-5
CASSIDLGLGEQYF	TGTGCCAGTAGTATAGATCTGGGGTTGGGCGAGCAGTACTTC	NA	TRBV19	NA	TRBJ2-7
CASRLRQGEQYF	TGTGCCAGCAGACTACGACAGGGCGAGCAGTACTTC	TRBD1	TRBV28	once	TRBJ2-7
CATSRAGVRGEAFF	TGTGCCACCAGCAGAGCGGGGGTGCGTGGTGAAGCTTTCTTT	NA	TRBV15	once	TRBJ1-1
CAISESGTENQPQHF	TGTGCCATCAGTGAGTCGGGGACGGAAAATCAGCCCCAGCATTTT	NA	TRBV10-3	NA	TRBJ1-5
CASRREAGANVLTF	TGTGCCAGCCGGAGGGAAGCCGGGGCCAACGTCCTGACTTTC	NA	TRBV6-6	NA	TRBJ2-6
CASSLSGGEETQYF	TGCGCCAGCAGCTTGAGCGGGGGGGAAGAGACCCAGTACTTC	TRBD2	TRBV5-1	NA	TRBJ2-5
CASSPGDRNTQYEQYF	TGCGCCAGCAGCCCTGGTGACAGGAACACCCAATACGAGCAGTACTTC	NA	TRBV5-1	NA	TRBJ2-7
CASGQTGGSGANVLTF	TGTGCTAGTGGTCAAACAGGGGGCTCTGGGGCCAACGTCCTGACTTTC	TRBD1	TRBV12-5	NA	TRBJ2-6
CASSQDRSASGNTIYF	TGCGCCAGCAGCCAAGATAGGTCAGCCTCTGGAAACACCATATATTTT	NA	TRBV4-1	few	TRBJ1-3
CASSVASEYGYTF	TGTGCCAGCAGCGTAGCATCGGAGTATGGCTACACCTTC	NA	TRBV9	NA	TRBJ1-2